A selection of T cell receptor beta chains follows, all from one sample in a study of shared clonotypes between healthy human individuals. Assay used: immunoSEQ multiplex PCR; TCRdb lists only in-frame clones, some missing. The table has 800,000 to 1,200,000 clones, approximately 80% seen once; the top ten hold 0.4% to 0.55%. What was sequenced was memory CD4+ T cells from PBMCs. Source of these receptors: a man between 18 and 29 years old in good health. Some clones in this sample may be carry-over from other donors' samples. Both conserved end residues are part of each CDR3. Fields, in order: V gene, clone size, D gene, J gene, CDR3 DNA, CDR3 protein. D genes are given only for firm matches. Not every row has a clone size; where given, it reads once, few, many or a size class.

v_call: TRBV7-6
clone_size: .
d_call: .
j_call: TRBJ2-1
cdr3_nt: TGTGCCAGCAGCGACGCCGAACGGCGGAATGAGCAGTTCTTC
cdr3_aa: CASSDAERRNEQFF

v_call: TRBV7-3
clone_size: once
d_call: TRBD2
j_call: TRBJ2-2
cdr3_nt: TGTGCCAGCAGCCCTAACACACTAGCGGGAGCCGGGGAGCTGTTTTTT
cdr3_aa: CASSPNTLAGAGELFF

v_call: TRBV5-1
clone_size: .
d_call: .
j_call: TRBJ2-3
cdr3_nt: TGCGCCAGCACCCCGACAGATTACACAGATACGCAGTATTTT
cdr3_aa: CASTPTDYTDTQYF

v_call: TRBV11-2
clone_size: .
d_call: .
j_call: TRBJ2-7
cdr3_nt: TGTGCCAGCAGCTTAGCGGGGGCAGGAGGCCACGAGCAGTACTTC
cdr3_aa: CASSLAGAGGHEQYF

v_call: TRBV7-2
clone_size: .
d_call: .
j_call: TRBJ2-1
cdr3_nt: TGTGCCAGCAGCTTAGATGCTAGCTCGTCATTCTTC
cdr3_aa: CASSLDASSSFF

v_call: TRBV19
clone_size: .
d_call: .
j_call: TRBJ2-7
cdr3_nt: TGTGCCAGTATAAGTCCCTCCTACGAGCAGTACTTC
cdr3_aa: CASISPSYEQYF

v_call: TRBV28
clone_size: .
d_call: TRBD1
j_call: TRBJ1-1
cdr3_nt: TGTGCCAGCAGTCAGACTCGGACAGGGAGGGCTGAAGCTTTCTTT
cdr3_aa: CASSQTRTGRAEAFF

v_call: TRBV2
clone_size: .
d_call: TRBD2
j_call: TRBJ2-1
cdr3_nt: TGTGCCAGCAGTTATACCGGGACTAGCGGGAACAATGAGCAGTTCTTC
cdr3_aa: CASSYTGTSGNNEQFF

v_call: TRBV5-1
clone_size: .
d_call: .
j_call: TRBJ1-4
cdr3_nt: TGCGCCAGCAGCTTGGTGGCGTCCCAGGGTACTGAAAAACTGTTTTTT
cdr3_aa: CASSLVASQGTEKLFF

v_call: TRBV6-1
clone_size: few
d_call: TRBD1
j_call: TRBJ1-5
cdr3_nt: TGTGCCAGCAGTGAGTGGACAGGGCGTAACAGCGGTCAGCCCCAGCATTTT
cdr3_aa: CASSEWTGRNSGQPQHF

v_call: TRBV28
clone_size: once
d_call: TRBD1
j_call: TRBJ1-5
cdr3_nt: TGTGCCAGCAGTTTGCCAGGGGGAGGCAATCAGCCCCAGCATTTT
cdr3_aa: CASSLPGGGNQPQHF

v_call: TRBV27
clone_size: .
d_call: .
j_call: TRBJ2-2
cdr3_nt: TGTGCCAGCCGTCGGCGTGGGGGAGCGAACACCGGGGAGCTGTTTTTT
cdr3_aa: CASRRRGGANTGELFF

v_call: TRBV7-2
clone_size: .
d_call: TRBD1
j_call: TRBJ2-3
cdr3_nt: TGTGCCAGCAGCTTAATGCATGCGACAGGGGGCAGGCCAGATACGCAGTATTTT
cdr3_aa: CASSLMHATGGRPDTQYF

v_call: TRBV19
clone_size: .
d_call: TRBD1
j_call: TRBJ2-7
cdr3_nt: TGTGCCAGTAGTACGGGGACAGGGGTACCCTACGAGCAGTACTTC
cdr3_aa: CASSTGTGVPYEQYF

v_call: TRBV18
clone_size: .
d_call: TRBD1
j_call: TRBJ1-5
cdr3_nt: TGTGCCAGCTCACCGGGACAGGCCAGCAATCAGCCCCAGCATTTT
cdr3_aa: CASSPGQASNQPQHF

v_call: TRBV5-4
clone_size: .
d_call: TRBD1
j_call: TRBJ2-7
cdr3_nt: TGTGCCAGCACCCGGACAGGGCCCTACGAGCAGTACTTC
cdr3_aa: CASTRTGPYEQYF

v_call: TRBV30
clone_size: .
d_call: .
j_call: TRBJ2-5
cdr3_nt: TGTGCCTGGTCCGAAGAGACCCAGTACTTC
cdr3_aa: CAWSEETQYF

v_call: TRBV5-1
clone_size: .
d_call: .
j_call: TRBJ2-3
cdr3_nt: TGCGCCAGCAGCCCTCATAGGTCAGATACGCAGTATTTT
cdr3_aa: CASSPHRSDTQYF

v_call: TRBV30
clone_size: .
d_call: .
j_call: TRBJ1-2
cdr3_nt: TGTGCCTGCACACCCCGAGGGGGTGCCTATGGCTACACCTTC
cdr3_aa: CACTPRGGAYGYTF

v_call: TRBV5-1
clone_size: .
d_call: .
j_call: TRBJ1-2
cdr3_nt: TGCGCCAGCAGCTTGGGTGGCACCGGTGATGGCTACACCTTC
cdr3_aa: CASSLGGTGDGYTF

v_call: TRBV29-1
clone_size: .
d_call: .
j_call: TRBJ2-5
cdr3_nt: TGCAGCGTTGTGGCAACCCAAGAGACCCAGTACTTC
cdr3_aa: CSVVATQETQYF

v_call: TRBV15
clone_size: .
d_call: .
j_call: TRBJ2-7
cdr3_nt: TGTGCCACCAGCAGAGATCCGACAGAGGGGTACGAGCAGTACTTC
cdr3_aa: CATSRDPTEGYEQYF

v_call: TRBV18
clone_size: few
d_call: .
j_call: TRBJ1-5
cdr3_nt: TGTGCCAGCTCACCACCGTTGGGGCGTAGCAATCAGCCCCAGCATTTT
cdr3_aa: CASSPPLGRSNQPQHF

v_call: TRBV6-6
clone_size: .
d_call: .
j_call: TRBJ1-1
cdr3_nt: TGTGCCAGCAGGCCCCAGGCGGTGAACACTGAAGCTTTCTTT
cdr3_aa: CASRPQAVNTEAFF

v_call: TRBV19
clone_size: few
d_call: .
j_call: TRBJ2-7
cdr3_nt: TGTGCCAGTAGTCAAGCAGGAGTAGGTAACTACGAGCAGTACTTC
cdr3_aa: CASSQAGVGNYEQYF

v_call: TRBV21-1
clone_size: .
d_call: .
j_call: TRBJ1-1
cdr3_nt: TGTGCCAGCAGCAAAGAGAGAAGGAATAGGGGGACAGGGACGAACACTGAAGCTTTCTTT
cdr3_aa: CASSKERRNRGTGTNTEAFF

v_call: TRBV5-6
clone_size: few
d_call: TRBD2
j_call: TRBJ2-1
cdr3_nt: TGTGCCAGCAGCCCGACCACCTTAGCGGGAGGTGCCAATGAGCAGTTCTTC
cdr3_aa: CASSPTTLAGGANEQFF

v_call: TRBV5-1
clone_size: .
d_call: TRBD2
j_call: TRBJ2-7
cdr3_nt: TGCGCCAGCAGCTCCACGGGGGGGCCGTACGAGCAGTACTTC
cdr3_aa: CASSSTGGPYEQYF

v_call: TRBV5-1
clone_size: .
d_call: .
j_call: TRBJ2-3
cdr3_nt: TGCGCCAGCTCCCCCCAGGGGCTCGATACGCAGTATTTT
cdr3_aa: CASSPQGLDTQYF

v_call: TRBV5-1
clone_size: .
d_call: .
j_call: TRBJ2-1
cdr3_nt: TGCGCCAGCAGCTTGCCCCTACTAGCTTCGATCAATGAGCAGTTCTTC
cdr3_aa: CASSLPLLASINEQFF

v_call: TRBV30
clone_size: few
d_call: .
j_call: TRBJ1-5
cdr3_nt: TGTGCCTGGAGTTTCCCGGGGGGGATCTCGTTCAATCAGCCCCAGCATTTT
cdr3_aa: CAWSFPGGISFNQPQHF

v_call: TRBV19
clone_size: few
d_call: .
j_call: TRBJ2-7
cdr3_nt: TGTGCCAGTAGTCACTTAGGAGGATCCTACGAGCAGTACTTC
cdr3_aa: CASSHLGGSYEQYF

v_call: TRBV28
clone_size: .
d_call: .
j_call: TRBJ2-7
cdr3_nt: TGTGCCAGCAGGTCGCAGGGTGCCGGGACTGCCGAGCAGTACTTC
cdr3_aa: CASRSQGAGTAEQYF

v_call: TRBV15
clone_size: .
d_call: TRBD1
j_call: TRBJ2-6
cdr3_nt: TGTGCCACCAGCAGAGAACGGGACAGGGCCCACTCTGGGGCCAACGTCCTGACTTTC
cdr3_aa: CATSRERDRAHSGANVLTF

v_call: TRBV7-8
clone_size: .
d_call: .
j_call: TRBJ2-5
cdr3_nt: TGTGCCAGCAGCTTAGAGGGGCAAGAGACCCAGTACTTC
cdr3_aa: CASSLEGQETQYF

v_call: TRBV15
clone_size: .
d_call: TRBD2
j_call: TRBJ2-1
cdr3_nt: TGTGCCACCAGCGGAATTAGCGGGAATTACAATGAGCAGTTCTTC
cdr3_aa: CATSGISGNYNEQFF

v_call: TRBV5-1
clone_size: .
d_call: .
j_call: TRBJ2-7
cdr3_nt: TGCGCCAGCAGCTTAGGGCGTTCCTACGAGCAGTACTTC
cdr3_aa: CASSLGRSYEQYF

v_call: TRBV6-5
clone_size: few
d_call: .
j_call: TRBJ2-5
cdr3_nt: TGTGCCAGCAGTCCCCCCGGACTGGAAGAGACCCAGTACTTC
cdr3_aa: CASSPPGLEETQYF

v_call: TRBV11-1
clone_size: .
d_call: TRBD2
j_call: TRBJ2-5
cdr3_nt: TGTGCCAGCAGCTTTCCCGGACTAGCGGGAGGCCCTCAAATGGTGACCCAGTACTTC
cdr3_aa: CASSFPGLAGGPQMVTQYF

v_call: TRBV4-3
clone_size: once
d_call: .
j_call: TRBJ1-5
cdr3_nt: TGCGCCAGCAGCCAATCCGCTAAGACAGACAATCAGCCCCAGCATTTT
cdr3_aa: CASSQSAKTDNQPQHF